This passage covers 18 T cell receptor beta chains from one sample sequenced in a study of blood T cell repertoires in COVID-19 (dated by TCRdb to about 2020). Library preparation used the immunoSEQ multiplex PCR assay. Here the immuneACCESS table is served through TCRdb, limited to in-frame sequences with V and J called. Missing clones are a known gap in these copies; in checked studies unresolved V genes cover under half, and the rest lacks a known reason. The sample contains 110,000 to 150,000 clones, approximately 85% of them found a single time. Around 4% of the sample lies in the top ten. The specimen sequenced was peripheral blood. These receptors originate from a woman older than 75 with acute or convalescent COVID-19.

This chain joins TRBV19 and TRBJ1-5, with D possibly TRBD1 on 5 matching bases. Between the trimmed V and J ends, which lost 5 bases and 5 bases, there was a span of 10 bases. Germline CDR1 and CDR2: LNHDA and SQIVND (reference sequence). This CDR3 comprises 13 residues. DNA for the CDR3: TGTGCCAGTAGTTGGACACAGGATCAGCCCCAGCATTTT. It is translated as CASSWTQDQPQHF.

In regard to this clone: One end of the junction varies from germline; a read error may be responsible. The chain uses TRBV9 and TRBJ2-2, with TRBD2 matching 13 bases. The CDR3 has 15 amino acids. Germline V CDR1 and CDR2: SGDLS, YYNGEE. CDR3 nucleotides: TGTGCAAGCAATCGACTAGCGGGGGGCCCCGGGGAGCTGTTTTTT. Amino acids: CASNRLAGGPGELFF.

This chain uses TRBV7-7 with TRBJ2-3; TRBD1 might be the D (6 bases). The CDR3 is 15 amino acids. Per germline, CDR1 SSHAT and CDR2 FNYEAQ (reference sequence). V lost 5 bases to trimming and J lost 8 bases, with 20 bases between them. Here the CDR3 reads CASSPGTTGRVTQYF. For the CDR3, the DNA is TGTGCCAGCAGCCCCGGGACCACAGGGAGAGTTACGCAGTATTTT.

The CDR3 protein is CASSVQSNTEAFF. The CDR3, as DNA: TGTGCCAGCAGTGTACAGTCGAACACTGAAGCTTTCTTT. The chain recombines TRBV6-4 with TRBJ1-1; D is unresolved. Trimming took off 4 bases at V and 1 base at J, with 7 bases between the two ends. Germline assignment: CDR1 MRHNA and CDR2 SNTAGT. This CDR3 region has 13 residues.

This clone was seen a single time. This chain joins TRBV5-1 and TRBJ2-7, with TRBD2 matching over 7 bases. V was pared by 4 bases and J by 6 bases, with 10 bases of the junction left unmatched. Germline V lookup: CDR1 SGHRS, CDR2 YFSETQ. CDR3 length: 14 amino acids. CDR3 in amino acids: CASSQFGLGREQYF. The CDR3 DNA reads as TGCGCCAGCAGCCAATTTGGACTAGGACGCGAGCAGTACTTC.

V and J are TRBV10-3 and TRBJ1-6; 8 nucleotides agree with TRBD1. Germline lookup yields CDR1 ENHRY and CDR2 SYGVKD. Trimming removed 7 bases from V and 8 bases from J; junction bases left unmatched: 7. The CDR3 consists of 14 residues. CDR3 region: CAITDREGYSPLHF. The DNA for the CDR3 is TGTGCCATCACGGACAGGGAGGGTTATTCACCCCTCCACTTT.

The J gene is TRBJ1-2, the V gene TRBV5-4; 10 positions agree with TRBD1. V shed 3 bases, J shed 7 bases, and the junction held 6 bases outside the gene matches. CDR1 is SGHNT and CDR2 is YYREEE in the germline V gene (reference sequence). The CDR3 sequence is 14 residues long. CDR3 sequence reads: CASSSTRDRGGYTF. The CDR3 DNA reads TGTGCCAGCAGCTCAACACGGGACAGGGGTGGCTACACCTTC.

The rearrangement uses TRBV28 and TRBJ2-1, with D perhaps TRBD1 (5 bases). The CDR3 sequence is 15 residues long. The germline V gene encodes CDR1 MDHEN and CDR2 SYDVKM. Trimming took off 5 bases at V and 1 base at J, with 12 bases between the two ends. This CDR3 is CASSPLKGSYNEQFF. Written as DNA, the CDR3 is TGTGCCAGCAGTCCCCTTAAGGGGTCCTACAATGAGCAGTTCTTC.

This clone was picked up one time. The gene calls are TRBV15 and TRBJ2-3; 9 bases fit TRBD1. V dropped 0 bases and J dropped 2; count of bases not matched to a gene: 3. The length of the CDR3 is 16 residues. Germline V lookup: CDR1 LNHNV, CDR2 YYDKDF (reference sequence). The CDR3 DNA sequence: TGTGCCACCAGCAGAGAACAGGGGGCCACCACAGATACGCAGTATTTT. Amino acid sequence: CATSREQGATTDTQYF.

The chain recombines TRBV9 with TRBJ2-1; 11 nucleotides match TRBD2. The trim removed 4 bases at V and 0 bases at J, leaving 3 bases unmatched. This CDR3 is built from 16 residues. CDR1 and CDR2 from the germline V gene are SGDLS and YYNGEE. CDR3 residues: CASSPTSGGSYNEQFF. Written as DNA, the CDR3 is TGTGCCAGCAGCCCAACTAGCGGGGGCTCCTACAATGAGCAGTTCTTC.

This clone appeared a single time. The chain combines TRBV9 with TRBJ1-2; 7 bases align to TRBD1. Germline V CDR1 and CDR2: SGDLS, YYNGEE. The length of the CDR3 is 14 residues. V was pared by 4 bases and J by 3 bases, with 6 bases of the junction left unmatched. Written as DNA, the CDR3 is TGTGCCAGCAGCCCAGGGGGTGCGTACTATGGCTACACCTTC. Its translation is CASSPGGAYYGYTF.

The chain uses TRBV13 and TRBJ2-7; TRBD1 aligns across 9 bases. The CDR3 covers 15 residues. Germline trimming cut 1 base from V and 3 bases from J; bases unmatched to any gene: 4. The germline gives CDR1 PRHDT, CDR2 FYEKMQ (reference sequence). CDR3 amino acids: CASSLEGQGFYEQYF. For the CDR3, the DNA is TGTGCCAGCAGCTTAGAGGGACAGGGTTTCTACGAGCAGTACTTC.

The CDR3 nucleotides read TGCGCCAGCAGCTTGGGAGGACAGGGGGTTGAAGCTTTCTTT. Amino acid sequence: CASSLGGQGVEAFF. V and J are TRBV5-1 and TRBJ1-1; 10 bases agree with TRBD1. The CDR3 covers 14 residues. Germline trimming cut 0 bases from V and 7 bases from J; bases unmatched to any gene: 3. Germline V gene sequence: CDR1 SGHRS, CDR2 YFSETQ. The full variable domain, with the rest looked up from reference TRBV5-1 and TRBJ1-1, is KAGVTQTPRYLIKTRGQQVTLSCSPISGHRSVSWYQQTPGQGLQFLFEYFSETQRNKGNFPGRFSGRQFSNSRSEMNVSTLELGDSALYLCASSLGGQGVEAFFGQGTRLTVV.

V gene TRBV6-1 combines with J gene TRBJ2-7; TRBD2 matches 11 bases. Trimming cost V 3 bases and J 9 bases; bases outside gene matches: 7. Germline V gene sequence: CDR1 MNHNS, CDR2 SASEGT. This CDR3 has 14 amino acids. The CDR3 DNA sequence: TGTGCCAGCAGTGATGCCGGGACTAGCGGAGGGCAGTACTTC. This sequence encodes CASSDAGTSGGQYF.

V and J are TRBV2 and TRBJ1-4; a weak D match, TRBD1 (5 bases). This CDR3 region has 13 residues. Trimming took 4 bases from V and 12 from J, leaving 15 bases between them. The germline V gene has CDR1 SNHLY and CDR2 FYNNEI. The CDR3 nucleotides are TGTGCCAGCAGTGCAGTTTGGGGAGGGGAACTGTTTTTT. It specifies CASSAVWGGELFF.

This clone was seen a few times. The V call is TRBV3-1 (or the pseudogene TRBV3-2), the J call TRBJ1-1, with 9 nucleotides matching TRBD1. Germline assignment: CDR1 LGHDT and CDR2 YNNKEL (reference sequence). CDR3 length: 14 residues. Germline trimming cut 4 bases from V and 5 bases from J; bases unmatched to any gene: 5. The CDR3 DNA is TGTGCCAGCAGCCCGGACAGGGGAAGAACTGAAGCTTTCTTT. It is translated as CASSPDRGRTEAFF.

As regards this clone: Its ends do not fully match the called genes, so a read error is possible. The V and J genes are TRBV2 and TRBJ1-2; D call uncertain. The germline V gene encodes CDR1 SNHLY and CDR2 FYNNEI. CDR3 size: 18 residues. CDR3 loop: CASREGGYKLEDFYGYTF. CDR3 nucleotides: TGTGCCAGCAGGGAAGGCGGGTACAAGCTCGAGGACTTTTATGGCTACACCTTC. Full variable domain (outside the CDR3, taken from reference TRBV2 and TRBJ1-2): EPEVTQTPSHQVTQMGQEVILRCVPISNHLYFYWYRQILGQKVEFLVSFYNNEISEKSEIFDDQFSVERPDGSNFTLKIRSTKLEDSAMYFCASREGGYKLEDFYGYTFGSGTRLTVV.

The chain uses TRBV15 and TRBJ1-3; D ambiguous. The CDR3 totals 14 residues. Germline assignment: CDR1 LNHNV and CDR2 YYDKDF (reference sequence). V dropped 0 bases and J dropped 8 bases, with 11 bases sitting between them. The CDR3 sequence: CATSRDLKRDTIYF. CDR3 nucleotides: TGTGCCACCAGCAGAGACCTTAAGCGGGACACCATATATTTT.